This T cell receptor (beta chain) was identified during a study of T cells in Graves' hyperthyroidism and ophthalmopathy. This clonotype was detected many times. The antigen remains undetermined. The study, taken as a whole, reports: Also found in blood were most expanded thyroid clonotypes above 0.001.

This CDR3 contains 14 residues. The V gene end was trimmed by 4 bases and the J gene end by 4 bases; junction bases not matched to a gene: 5. Regions amplified from RNA transcripts were the TCR beta CDR3 regions. TCR CDR3 regions were first amplified by RT-PCR with HTBI primers. TCRdb ran MiXCR on the multiplex PCR reads and lists one entry per CDR3 protein. The sample has about 420,000 distinct CDR3 sequences, around 15% seen once. The V gene is TRBV12-3 or TRBV12-4, the J gene TRBJ2-3, with 7 bases lining up with TRBD1. Sequenced: blood. This TCR was sampled from a young woman with Graves' hyperthyroidism. The CDR3 region is CASSSPDRADTQYF. The CDR3 nucleotides read TGTGCCAGCAGTTCCCCCGACAGGGCAGATACGCAGTATTTT.